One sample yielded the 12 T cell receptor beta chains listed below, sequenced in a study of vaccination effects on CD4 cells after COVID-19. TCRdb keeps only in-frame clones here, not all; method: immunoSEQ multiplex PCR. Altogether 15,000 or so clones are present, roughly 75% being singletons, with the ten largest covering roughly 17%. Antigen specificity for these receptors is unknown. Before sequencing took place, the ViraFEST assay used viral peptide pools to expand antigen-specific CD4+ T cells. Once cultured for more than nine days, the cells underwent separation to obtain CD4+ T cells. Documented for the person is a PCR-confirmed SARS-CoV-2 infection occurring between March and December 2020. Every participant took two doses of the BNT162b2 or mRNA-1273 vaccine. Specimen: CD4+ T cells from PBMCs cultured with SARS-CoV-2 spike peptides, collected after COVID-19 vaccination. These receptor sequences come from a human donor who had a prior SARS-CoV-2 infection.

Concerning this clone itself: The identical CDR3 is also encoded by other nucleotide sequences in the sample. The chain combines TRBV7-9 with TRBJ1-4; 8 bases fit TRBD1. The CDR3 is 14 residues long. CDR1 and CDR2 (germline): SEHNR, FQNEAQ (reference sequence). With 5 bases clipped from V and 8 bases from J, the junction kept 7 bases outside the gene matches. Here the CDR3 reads CASSLDRVYEKLFF. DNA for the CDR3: TGTGCCAGCAGCCTGGACAGGGTGTACGAAAAACTGTTTTTT.

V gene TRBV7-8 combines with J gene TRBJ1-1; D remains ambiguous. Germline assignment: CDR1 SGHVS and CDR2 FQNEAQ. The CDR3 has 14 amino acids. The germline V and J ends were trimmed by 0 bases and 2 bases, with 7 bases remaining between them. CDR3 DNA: TGTGCCAGCAGCTTAGCTTCAGGAAACACTGAAGCTTTCTTT. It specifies CASSLASGNTEAFF.

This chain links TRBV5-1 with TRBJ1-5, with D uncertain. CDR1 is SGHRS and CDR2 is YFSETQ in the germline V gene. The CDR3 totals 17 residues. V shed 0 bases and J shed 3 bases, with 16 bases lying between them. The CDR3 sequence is CASSLAPGSTDNQPQHF. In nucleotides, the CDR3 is TGCGCCAGCAGCTTGGCACCCGGTTCCACCGACAATCAGCCCCAGCATTTT.

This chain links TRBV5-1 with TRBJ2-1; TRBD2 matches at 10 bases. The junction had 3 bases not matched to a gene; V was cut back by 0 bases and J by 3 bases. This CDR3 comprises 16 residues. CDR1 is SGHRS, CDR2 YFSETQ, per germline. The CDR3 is CASSLASSGGYNEQFF. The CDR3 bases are TGCGCCAGCAGCTTGGCCTCTAGCGGGGGCTACAATGAGCAGTTCTTC. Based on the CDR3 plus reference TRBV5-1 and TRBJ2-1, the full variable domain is KAGVTQTPRYLIKTRGQQVTLSCSPISGHRSVSWYQQTPGQGLQFLFEYFSETQRNKGNFPGRFSGRQFSNSRSEMNVSTLELGDSALYLCASSLASSGGYNEQFFGPGTRLTVL.

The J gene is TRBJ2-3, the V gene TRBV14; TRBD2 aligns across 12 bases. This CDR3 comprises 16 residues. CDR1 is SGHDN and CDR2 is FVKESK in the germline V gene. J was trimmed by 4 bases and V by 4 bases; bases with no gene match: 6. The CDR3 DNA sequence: TGTGCCAGCAGCCGAGGACTAGCGGGGTCCGCAGATACGCAGTATTTT. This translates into CASSRGLAGSADTQYF.

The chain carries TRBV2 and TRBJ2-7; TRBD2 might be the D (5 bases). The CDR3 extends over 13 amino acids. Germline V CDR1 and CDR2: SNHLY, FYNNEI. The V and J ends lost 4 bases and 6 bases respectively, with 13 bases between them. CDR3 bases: TGTGCCAGCAGTGGGGTCGGGGATATCGAGCAGTACTTC. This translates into CASSGVGDIEQYF. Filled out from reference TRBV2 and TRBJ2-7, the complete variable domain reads EPEVTQTPSHQVTQMGQEVILRCVPISNHLYFYWYRQILGQKVEFLVSFYNNEISEKSEIFDDQFSVERPDGSNFTLKIRSTKLEDSAMYFCASSGVGDIEQYFGPGTRLTVT.

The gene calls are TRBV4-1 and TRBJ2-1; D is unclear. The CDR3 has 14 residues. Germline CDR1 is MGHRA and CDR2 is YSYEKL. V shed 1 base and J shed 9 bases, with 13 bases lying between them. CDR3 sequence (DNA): TGCGCCAGCAGCCAAGGCCTACTCGCGCCTGAGCAGTTCTTC. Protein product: CASSQGLLAPEQFF.

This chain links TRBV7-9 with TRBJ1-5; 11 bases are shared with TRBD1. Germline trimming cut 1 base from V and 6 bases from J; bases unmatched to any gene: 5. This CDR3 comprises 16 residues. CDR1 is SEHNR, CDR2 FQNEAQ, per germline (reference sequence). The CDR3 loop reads CASSLGQDRGPQPQHF. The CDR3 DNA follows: TGTGCCAGCAGCTTAGGCCAGGACAGGGGGCCTCAGCCCCAGCATTTT.

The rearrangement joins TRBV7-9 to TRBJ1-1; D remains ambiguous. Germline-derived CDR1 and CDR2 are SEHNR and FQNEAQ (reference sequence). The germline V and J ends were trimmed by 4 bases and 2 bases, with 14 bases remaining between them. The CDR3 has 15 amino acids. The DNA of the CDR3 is TGTGCCAGCAGCTCGCATAGTCGTCAAAACACTGAAGCTTTCTTT. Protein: CASSSHSRQNTEAFF.

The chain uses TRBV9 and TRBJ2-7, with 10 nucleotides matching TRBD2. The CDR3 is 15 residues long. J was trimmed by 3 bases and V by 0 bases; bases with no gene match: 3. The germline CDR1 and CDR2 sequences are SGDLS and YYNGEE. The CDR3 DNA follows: TGTGCCAGCAGCGTAGCAGCTAGCGGGAGCTACGAGCAGTACTTC. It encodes CASSVAASGSYEQYF.

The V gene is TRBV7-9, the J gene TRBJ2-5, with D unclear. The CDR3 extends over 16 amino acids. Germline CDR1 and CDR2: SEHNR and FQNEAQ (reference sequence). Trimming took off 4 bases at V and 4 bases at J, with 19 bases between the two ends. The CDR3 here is CASSSLGHRVAETQYF. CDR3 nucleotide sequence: TGTGCCAGCAGCTCCCTCGGGCATCGGGTAGCAGAGACCCAGTACTTC.

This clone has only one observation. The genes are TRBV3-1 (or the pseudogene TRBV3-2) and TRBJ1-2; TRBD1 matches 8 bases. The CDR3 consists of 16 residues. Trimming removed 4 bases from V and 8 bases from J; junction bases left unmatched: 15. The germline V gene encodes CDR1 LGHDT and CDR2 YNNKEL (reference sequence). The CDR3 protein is CASSRPRPQGEEGYTF. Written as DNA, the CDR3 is TGTGCCAGCAGCCGCCCCAGACCACAGGGGGAAGAGGGCTACACCTTC.